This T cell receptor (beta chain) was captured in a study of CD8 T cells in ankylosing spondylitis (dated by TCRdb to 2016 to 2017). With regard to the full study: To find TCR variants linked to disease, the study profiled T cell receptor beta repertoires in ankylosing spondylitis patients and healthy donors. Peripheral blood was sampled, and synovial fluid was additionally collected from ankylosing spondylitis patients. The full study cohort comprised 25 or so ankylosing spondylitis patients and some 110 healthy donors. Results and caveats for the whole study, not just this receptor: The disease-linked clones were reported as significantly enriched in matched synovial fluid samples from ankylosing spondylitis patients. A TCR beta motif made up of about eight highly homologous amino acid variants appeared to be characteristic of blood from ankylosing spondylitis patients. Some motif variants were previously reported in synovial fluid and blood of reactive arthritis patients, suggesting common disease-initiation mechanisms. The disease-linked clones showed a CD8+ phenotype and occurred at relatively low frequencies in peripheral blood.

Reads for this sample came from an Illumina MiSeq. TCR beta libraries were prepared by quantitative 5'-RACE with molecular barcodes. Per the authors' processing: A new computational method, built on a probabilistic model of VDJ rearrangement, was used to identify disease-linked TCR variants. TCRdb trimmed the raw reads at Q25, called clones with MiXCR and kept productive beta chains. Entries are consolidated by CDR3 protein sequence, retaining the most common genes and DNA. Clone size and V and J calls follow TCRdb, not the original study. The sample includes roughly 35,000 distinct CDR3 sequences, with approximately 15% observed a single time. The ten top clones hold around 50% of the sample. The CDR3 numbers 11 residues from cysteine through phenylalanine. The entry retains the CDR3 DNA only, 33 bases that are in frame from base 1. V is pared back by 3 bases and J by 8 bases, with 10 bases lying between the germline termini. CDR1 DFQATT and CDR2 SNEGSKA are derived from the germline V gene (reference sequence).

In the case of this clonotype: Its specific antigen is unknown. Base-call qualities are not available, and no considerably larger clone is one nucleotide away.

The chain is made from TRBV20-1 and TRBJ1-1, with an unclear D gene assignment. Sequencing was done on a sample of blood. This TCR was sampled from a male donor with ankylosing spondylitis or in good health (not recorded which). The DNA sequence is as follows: TGCAGTGCTAGGCCCGGTGAAGAAGCTTTCTTT. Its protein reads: CSARPGEEAFF.